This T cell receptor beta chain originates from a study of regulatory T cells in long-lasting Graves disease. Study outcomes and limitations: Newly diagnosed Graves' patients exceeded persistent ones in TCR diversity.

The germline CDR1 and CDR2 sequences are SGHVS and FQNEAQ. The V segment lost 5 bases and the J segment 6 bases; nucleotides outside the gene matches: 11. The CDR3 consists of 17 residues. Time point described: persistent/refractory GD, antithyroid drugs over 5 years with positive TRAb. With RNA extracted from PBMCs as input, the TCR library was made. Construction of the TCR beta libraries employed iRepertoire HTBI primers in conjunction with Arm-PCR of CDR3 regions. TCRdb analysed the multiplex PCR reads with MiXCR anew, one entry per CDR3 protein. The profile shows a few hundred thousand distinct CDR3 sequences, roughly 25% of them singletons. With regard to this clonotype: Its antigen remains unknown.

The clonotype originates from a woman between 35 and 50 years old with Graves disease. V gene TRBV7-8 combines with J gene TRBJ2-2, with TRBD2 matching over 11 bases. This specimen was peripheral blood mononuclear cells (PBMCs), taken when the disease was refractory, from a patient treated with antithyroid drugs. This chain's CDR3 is CASSQEIAGGDAGELFF. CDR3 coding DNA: TGTGCCAGCAGCCAGGAAATAGCGGGAGGGGATGCCGGGGAGCTGTTTTTT.